The 10 T cell receptor beta chains listed next were all sequenced from one sample in a study of blood T cells in healthy people across ages. A J-beta primer mix and a sample-barcoded 5' primer were used in a second PCR of roughly 6 to 12 cycles. TCRdb re-called the 5' RACE reads with MiXCR, one entry per CDR3 protein. The table lists roughly 1.7 million distinct CDR3 sequences, about 35% of them singletons. The sample comprised blood. The source is a woman aged 25 to 39 in good health.

The J gene is TRBJ2-3, the V gene TRBV20-1; a weak D match, TRBD2 (5 bases). The CDR3 is made up of 12 amino acids. Trimming shortened V by 5 bases and J by 2 bases, and 8 bases separated the two germline ends. Germline-derived CDR1 and CDR2 are DFQATT and SNEGSKA (reference sequence). The CDR3 sequence: CSAGLFTDTQYF. The CDR3 region has the DNA TGCAGTGCTGGACTCTTCACAGATACGCAGTATTTT.

This clonotype has a handful of counts. This rearrangement joins TRBV7-9 to TRBJ2-1; no definite D call. Trimming removed 1 base at V and 3 bases at J, with 10 bases between. CDR1 is SEHNR and CDR2 is FQNEAQ in the germline V gene (reference sequence). The CDR3 covers 15 residues. CDR3 in DNA: TGTGCCAGCAGCTTAGTATCGGCTGTCTACAATGAGCAGTTCTTC. This sequence encodes CASSLVSAVYNEQFF.

The chain joins TRBV28 to TRBJ2-1; no clear D. This CDR3 is built from 16 residues. Per the germline V gene, CDR1 is MDHEN and CDR2 is SYDVKM. Trimming took 5 bases from V and 5 from J, leaving 19 bases between them. The CDR3 DNA sequence: TGTGCCAGCAGTCCCTTAGGGCTAGTCAATCACAATGAGCAGTTCTTC. Its protein is CASSPLGLVNHNEQFF.

This clonotype was seen more than once but under ten times. The chain combines TRBV20-1 with TRBJ2-1, with 9 positions matching TRBD2. CDR3 length equals 15 residues. Unmatched junction bases numbered 9, after V lost 0 bases and J lost 9 bases. Germline CDR1 DFQATT, CDR2 SNEGSKA (reference sequence). CDR3 nucleotide sequence: TGCAGTGCTAGAGATTCGCGGGGGGGCCTCAGTGAGCAGTTCTTC. Translation: CSARDSRGGLSEQFF.

This clonotype has only a few counts. This could be a read error, since a much larger clone is one nucleotide away. The V gene is TRBV6-8, the J gene TRBJ2-1; D uncertain. From germline, CDR1 is MNHGY and CDR2 SAAAGT. The length of the CDR3 is 11 residues. Trimming took off 4 bases at V and 6 bases at J, with 4 bases between the two ends. The CDR3 DNA follows: TGTGCCAGCAGTTGGGTCAATGAGCAGTTCTTC. This sequence encodes CASSWVNEQFF.

The chain is built from TRBV5-1 and TRBJ1-2, with 8 bases matching TRBD1. Trimming cost V 4 bases and J 8 bases; bases outside gene matches: 10. Germline values: CDR1 SGHRS, CDR2 YFSETQ. This CDR3 comprises 14 residues. The CDR3 DNA follows: TGCGCCAGCAGCCACCCGGACAGGGAGGGGGGCTACACCTTC. It is translated as CASSHPDREGGYTF.

The V gene is TRBV5-1, the J gene TRBJ1-2; tentatively, D is TRBD1 (6 bases). Trimming shortened V by 4 bases and J by 4 bases, and 14 bases separated the two germline ends. From germline, CDR1 is SGHRS and CDR2 YFSETQ. This CDR3 is built from 14 residues. CDR3 in DNA: TGCGCCAGCAGCCACACGGGGGCGAGCTATGGCTACACCTTC. Its translation is CASSHTGASYGYTF. Looking up the rest from reference TRBV5-1 and TRBJ1-2 gives the full variable domain: KAGVTQTPRYLIKTRGQQVTLSCSPISGHRSVSWYQQTPGQGLQFLFEYFSETQRNKGNFPGRFSGRQFSNSRSEMNVSTLELGDSALYLCASSHTGASYGYTFGSGTRLTVV.

Points on this clonotype: This may be a read error: a much more frequent sequence differs by one nucleotide. The gene calls are TRBV7-9 and TRBJ1-1; 8 nucleotides match TRBD1. The length of the CDR3 is 15 residues. In germline, CDR1 is SEHNR, CDR2 FQNEAQ (reference sequence). With V trimmed by 6 bases and J by 3 bases, 9 bases remained unmatched. CDR3 loop: CASSLSGGADTEAFF. CDR3 coding DNA: TGTGCCAGCAGTTTGTCAGGGGGCGCGGACACTGAAGCTTTCTTT. Looking up the rest from reference TRBV7-9 and TRBJ1-1 gives the full variable domain: DTGVSQNPRHKITKRGQNVTFRCDPISEHNRLYWYRQTLGQGPEFLTYFQNEAQLEKSRLLSDRFSAERPKGSFSTLEIQRTEQGDSAMYLCASSLSGGADTEAFFGQGTRLTVV.

J is TRBJ1-2 and V is TRBV27; maybe TRBD1 (5 bases). Per the germline V gene, CDR1 is MNHEY and CDR2 is SMNVEV (reference sequence). The germline V and J ends were trimmed by 5 bases and 9 bases, with 16 bases remaining between them. This CDR3 spans 13 amino acids. CDR3 sequence: CASSAQASYSYTF. CDR3 DNA sequence: TGTGCCAGCAGTGCACAGGCGTCGTATAGCTACACCTTC.

This rearrangement joins TRBV29-1 to TRBJ2-7; 9 nucleotides align to TRBD1. Germline-derived CDR1 and CDR2 are SQVTM and ANQGSEA. The CDR3 sequence is 13 residues long. V lost 6 bases, J lost 3 bases, and 6 bases stayed unmatched. The CDR3: CSVGTGYGYEQYF. CDR3 in DNA: TGCAGCGTGGGGACAGGGTACGGCTACGAGCAGTACTTC.